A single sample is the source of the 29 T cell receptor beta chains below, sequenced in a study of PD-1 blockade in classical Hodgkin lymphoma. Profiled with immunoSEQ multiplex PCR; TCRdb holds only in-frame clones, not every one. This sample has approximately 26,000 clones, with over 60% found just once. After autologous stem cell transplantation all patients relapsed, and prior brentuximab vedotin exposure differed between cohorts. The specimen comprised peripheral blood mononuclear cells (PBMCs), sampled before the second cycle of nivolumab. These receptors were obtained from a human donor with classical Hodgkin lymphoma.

This CDR3 is CASSRTGINIQYF. In DNA, the CDR3 is TGTGCCAGCAGCCGGACAGGGATAAACATTCAGTACTTC. The chain joins TRBV7-9 to TRBJ2-4; 8 bases are a match to TRBD1. Trimming cost V 5 bases and J 6 bases; bases outside gene matches: 3. Germline CDR1 reads SEHNR; CDR2 reads FQNEAQ (reference sequence). The CDR3 has 13 amino acids. The variable domain in full, completed from reference TRBV7-9 and TRBJ2-4, reads DTGVSQNPRHKITKRGQNVTFRCDPISEHNRLYWYRQTLGQGPEFLTYFQNEAQLEKSRLLSDRFSAERPKGSFSTLEIQRTEQGDSAMYLCASSRTGINIQYFGAGTRLSVL.

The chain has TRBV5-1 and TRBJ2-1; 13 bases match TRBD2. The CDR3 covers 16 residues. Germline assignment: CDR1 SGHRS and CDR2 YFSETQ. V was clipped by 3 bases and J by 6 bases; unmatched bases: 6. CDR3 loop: CASSWLGLAGINEQFF. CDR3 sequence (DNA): TGCGCCAGCAGCTGGCTGGGACTAGCGGGAATCAATGAGCAGTTCTTC.

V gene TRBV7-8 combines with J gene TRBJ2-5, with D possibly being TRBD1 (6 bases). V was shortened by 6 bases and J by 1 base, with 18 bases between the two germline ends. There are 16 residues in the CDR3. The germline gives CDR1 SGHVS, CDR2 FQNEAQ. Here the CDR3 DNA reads TGTGCCAGCAGGGAAGGACGTAGAGGGGGCCAAGAGACCCAGTACTTC. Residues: CASREGRRGGQETQYF.

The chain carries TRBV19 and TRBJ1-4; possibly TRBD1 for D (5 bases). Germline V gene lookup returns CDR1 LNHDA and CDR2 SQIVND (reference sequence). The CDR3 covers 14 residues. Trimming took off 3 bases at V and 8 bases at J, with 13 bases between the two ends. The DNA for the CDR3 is TGTGCCAGTAGTATCGGTCAGGGCGACGAAAAACTGTTTTTT. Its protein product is CASSIGQGDEKLFF.

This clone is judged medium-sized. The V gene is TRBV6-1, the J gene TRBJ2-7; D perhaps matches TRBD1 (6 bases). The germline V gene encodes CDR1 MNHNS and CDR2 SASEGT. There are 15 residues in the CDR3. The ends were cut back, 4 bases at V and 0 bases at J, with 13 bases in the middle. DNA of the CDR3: TGTGCCAGCAGTGGACAACGGGACAACTCCTACGAGCAGTACTTC. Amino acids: CASSGQRDNSYEQYF.

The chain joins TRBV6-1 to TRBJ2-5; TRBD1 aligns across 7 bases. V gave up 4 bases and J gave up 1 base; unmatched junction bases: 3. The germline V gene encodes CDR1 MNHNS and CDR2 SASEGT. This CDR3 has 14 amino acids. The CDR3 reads CASSGQGLQETQYF. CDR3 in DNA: TGTGCCAGCAGTGGACAGGGTCTCCAAGAGACCCAGTACTTC.

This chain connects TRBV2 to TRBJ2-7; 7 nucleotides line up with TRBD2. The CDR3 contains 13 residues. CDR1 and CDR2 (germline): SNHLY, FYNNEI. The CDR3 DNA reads TGTGTCGACAAGCTAGCGGCCTCACAAAAGCAGTACTTC. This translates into CVDKLAASQKQYF.

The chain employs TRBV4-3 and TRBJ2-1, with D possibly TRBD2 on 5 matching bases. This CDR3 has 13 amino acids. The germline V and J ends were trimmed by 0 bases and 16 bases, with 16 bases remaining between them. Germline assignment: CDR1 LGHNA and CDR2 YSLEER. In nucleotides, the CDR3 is TGCGCCAGCAGCCAAGATAGAGGGCTAGGGCCCTTCTTC. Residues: CASSQDRGLGPFF.

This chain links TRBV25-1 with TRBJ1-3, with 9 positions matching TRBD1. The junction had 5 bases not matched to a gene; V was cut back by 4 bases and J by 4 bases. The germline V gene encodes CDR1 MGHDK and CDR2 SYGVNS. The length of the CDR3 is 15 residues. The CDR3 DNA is TGTGCCAGCAGTGCCGGGACAGGGTACGGAAACACCATATATTTT. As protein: CASSAGTGYGNTIYF.

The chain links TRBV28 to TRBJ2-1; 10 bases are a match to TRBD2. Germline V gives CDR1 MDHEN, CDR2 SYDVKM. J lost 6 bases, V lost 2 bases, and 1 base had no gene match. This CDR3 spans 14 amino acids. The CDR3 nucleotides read TGTGCCAGCAGTTTACTAGCGGGAGCCAATGAGCAGTTCTTC. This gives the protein CASSLLAGANEQFF.

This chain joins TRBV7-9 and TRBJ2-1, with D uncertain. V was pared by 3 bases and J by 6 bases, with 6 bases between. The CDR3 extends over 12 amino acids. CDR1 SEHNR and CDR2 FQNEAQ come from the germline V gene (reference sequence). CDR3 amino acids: CASSFGINEQFF. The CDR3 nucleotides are TGTGCCAGCAGCTTTGGCATCAATGAGCAGTTCTTC.

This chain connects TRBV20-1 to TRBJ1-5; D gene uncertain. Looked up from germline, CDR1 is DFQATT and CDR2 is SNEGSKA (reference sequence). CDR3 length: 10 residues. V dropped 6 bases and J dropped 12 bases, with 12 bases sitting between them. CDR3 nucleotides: TGCAGTGCCGTGACATATCGCCAGCATTTT. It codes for CSAVTYRQHF.

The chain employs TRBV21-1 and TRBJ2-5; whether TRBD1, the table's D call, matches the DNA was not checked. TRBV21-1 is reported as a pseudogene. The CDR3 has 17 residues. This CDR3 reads CASSKVGCDRYGETQYF. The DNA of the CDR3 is TGTGCCAGCAGCAAAGTGGGGTGCGACAGGTATGGGGAGACCCAGTACTTC.

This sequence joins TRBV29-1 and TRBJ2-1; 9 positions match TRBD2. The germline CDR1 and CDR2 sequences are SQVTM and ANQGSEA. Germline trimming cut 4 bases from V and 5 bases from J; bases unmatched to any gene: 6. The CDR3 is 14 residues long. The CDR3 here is CSVVRSSGDNEQFF. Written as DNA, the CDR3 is TGCAGCGTTGTTAGGTCTAGCGGGGACAATGAGCAGTTCTTC.

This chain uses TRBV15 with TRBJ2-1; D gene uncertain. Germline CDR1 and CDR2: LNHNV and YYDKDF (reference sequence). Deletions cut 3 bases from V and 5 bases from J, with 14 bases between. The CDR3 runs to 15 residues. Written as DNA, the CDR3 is TGTGCCACCAGCAGGCTAGGTTTTTGGGACAATGAGCAGTTCTTC. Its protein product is CATSRLGFWDNEQFF.

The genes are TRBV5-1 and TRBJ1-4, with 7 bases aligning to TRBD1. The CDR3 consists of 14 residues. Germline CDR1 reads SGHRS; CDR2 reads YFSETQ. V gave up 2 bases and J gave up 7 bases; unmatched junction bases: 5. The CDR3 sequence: CASSLEGATEKLFF. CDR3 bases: TGCGCCAGCAGCTTAGAGGGGGCGACTGAAAAACTGTTTTTT.

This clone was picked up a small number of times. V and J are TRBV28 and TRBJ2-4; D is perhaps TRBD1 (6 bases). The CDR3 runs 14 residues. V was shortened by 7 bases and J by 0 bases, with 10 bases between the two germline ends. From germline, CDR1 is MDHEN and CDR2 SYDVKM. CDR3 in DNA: TGTGCCAGCACCCCACAGGGAGCCAAAAACATTCAGTACTTC. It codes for CASTPQGAKNIQYF.

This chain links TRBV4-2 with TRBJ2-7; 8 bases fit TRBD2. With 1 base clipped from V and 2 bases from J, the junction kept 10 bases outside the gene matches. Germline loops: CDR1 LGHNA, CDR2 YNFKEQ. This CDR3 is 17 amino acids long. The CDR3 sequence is CASSQAARGGPPYEQYF. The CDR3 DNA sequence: TGTGCCAGCAGCCAAGCAGCTCGGGGGGGACCCCCCTACGAGCAGTACTTC.

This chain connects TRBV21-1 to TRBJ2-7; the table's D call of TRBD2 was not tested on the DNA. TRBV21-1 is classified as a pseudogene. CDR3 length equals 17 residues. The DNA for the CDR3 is TGTGCCAGCAGCAAATGGCCCCTGACTCCAGTCACCTACGAGCAGTACTTC. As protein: CASSKWPLTPVTYEQYF.

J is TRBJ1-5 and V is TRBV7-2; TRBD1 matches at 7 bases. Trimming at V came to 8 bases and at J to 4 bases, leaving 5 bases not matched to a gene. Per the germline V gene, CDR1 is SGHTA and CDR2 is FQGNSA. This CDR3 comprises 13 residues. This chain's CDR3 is CASSDRVNQPQHF. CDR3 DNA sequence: TGTGCCAGCTCCGACAGGGTGAATCAGCCCCAGCATTTT.

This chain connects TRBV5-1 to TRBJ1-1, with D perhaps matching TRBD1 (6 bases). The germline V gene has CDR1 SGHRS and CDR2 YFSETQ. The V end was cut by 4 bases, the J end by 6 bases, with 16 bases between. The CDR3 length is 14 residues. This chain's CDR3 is CASSVRREGAEAFF. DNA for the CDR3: TGCGCCAGCAGCGTAAGACGGGAGGGGGCTGAAGCTTTCTTT. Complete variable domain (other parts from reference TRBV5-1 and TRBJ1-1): KAGVTQTPRYLIKTRGQQVTLSCSPISGHRSVSWYQQTPGQGLQFLFEYFSETQRNKGNFPGRFSGRQFSNSRSEMNVSTLELGDSALYLCASSVRREGAEAFFGQGTRLTVV.

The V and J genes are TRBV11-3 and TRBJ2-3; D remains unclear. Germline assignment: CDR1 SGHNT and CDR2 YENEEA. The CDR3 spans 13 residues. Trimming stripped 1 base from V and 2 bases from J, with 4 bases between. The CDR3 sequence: CASSLVYTDTQYF. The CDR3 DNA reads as TGTGCCAGCAGCTTAGTATACACAGATACGCAGTATTTT.

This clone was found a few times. The CDR3 protein is CASGTANGYTF. The DNA of the CDR3 is TGTGCCAGCGGGACGGCTAACGGCTACACCTTC. The V call is TRBV6-5, the J call TRBJ1-2, with a tentative D call TRBD1 (5 bases). V was pared by 8 bases and J by 8 bases, with 12 bases between. In germline, CDR1 is MNHEY, CDR2 SVGAGI. This CDR3 is built from 11 residues.

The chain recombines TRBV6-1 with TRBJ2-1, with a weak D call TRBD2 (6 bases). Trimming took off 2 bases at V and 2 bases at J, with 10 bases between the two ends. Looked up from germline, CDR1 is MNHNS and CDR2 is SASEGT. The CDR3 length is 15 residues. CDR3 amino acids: CASSERLAPYNEQFF. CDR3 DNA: TGTGCCAGCAGTGAACGGCTAGCGCCCTACAATGAGCAGTTCTTC.

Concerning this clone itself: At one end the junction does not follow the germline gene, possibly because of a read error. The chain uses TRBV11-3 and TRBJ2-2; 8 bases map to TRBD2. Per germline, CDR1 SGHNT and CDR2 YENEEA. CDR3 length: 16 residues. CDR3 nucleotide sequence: TGTGCCAGCAGTTTAGCGGGAACGATGGGCACCGGGGAGCTGTTTTTT. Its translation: CASSLAGTMGTGELFF.

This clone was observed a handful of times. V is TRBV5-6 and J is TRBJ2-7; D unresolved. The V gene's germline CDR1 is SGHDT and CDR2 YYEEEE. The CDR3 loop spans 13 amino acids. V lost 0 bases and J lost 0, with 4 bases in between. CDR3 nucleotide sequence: TGTGCCAGCAGCTTGGAGTACTCCTACGAGCAGTACTTC. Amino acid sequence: CASSLEYSYEQYF.

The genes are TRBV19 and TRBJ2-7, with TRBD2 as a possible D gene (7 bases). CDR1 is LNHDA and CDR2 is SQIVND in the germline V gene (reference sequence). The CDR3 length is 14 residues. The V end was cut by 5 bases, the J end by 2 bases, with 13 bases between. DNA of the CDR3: TGTGCCAGTAGTCTCGGGCGGGGGCCCTACGAGCAGTACTTC. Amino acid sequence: CASSLGRGPYEQYF.

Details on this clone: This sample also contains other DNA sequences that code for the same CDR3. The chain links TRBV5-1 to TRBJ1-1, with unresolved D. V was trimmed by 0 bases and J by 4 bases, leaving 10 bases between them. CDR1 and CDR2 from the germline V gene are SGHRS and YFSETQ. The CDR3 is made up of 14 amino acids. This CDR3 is CASSLDLGVTEAFF. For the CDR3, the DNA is TGCGCCAGCAGCTTGGATCTTGGGGTCACTGAAGCTTTCTTT.

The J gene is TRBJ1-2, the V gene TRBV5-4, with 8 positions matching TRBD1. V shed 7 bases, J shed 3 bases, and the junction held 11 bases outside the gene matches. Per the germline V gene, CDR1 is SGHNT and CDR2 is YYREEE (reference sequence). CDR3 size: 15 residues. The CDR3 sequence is CASGLMTGADYGYTF. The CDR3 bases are TGTGCCAGCGGACTGATGACAGGGGCGGACTATGGCTACACCTTC.